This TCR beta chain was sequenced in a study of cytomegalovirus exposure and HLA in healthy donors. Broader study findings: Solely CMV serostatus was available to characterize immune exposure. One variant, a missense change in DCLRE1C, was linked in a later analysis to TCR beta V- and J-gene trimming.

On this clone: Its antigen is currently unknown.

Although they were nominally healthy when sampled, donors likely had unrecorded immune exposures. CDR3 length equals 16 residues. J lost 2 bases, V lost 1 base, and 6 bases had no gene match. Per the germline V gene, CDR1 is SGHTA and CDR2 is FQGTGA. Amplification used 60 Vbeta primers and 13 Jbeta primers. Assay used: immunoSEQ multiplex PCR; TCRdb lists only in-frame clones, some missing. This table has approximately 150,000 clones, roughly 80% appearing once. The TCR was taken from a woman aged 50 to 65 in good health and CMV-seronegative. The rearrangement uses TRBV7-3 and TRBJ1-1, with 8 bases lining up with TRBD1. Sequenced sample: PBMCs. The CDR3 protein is CASSLMGDRKNTEAFF. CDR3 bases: TGTGCCAGCAGCTTAATGGGGGACAGGAAAAACACTGAAGCTTTCTTT.